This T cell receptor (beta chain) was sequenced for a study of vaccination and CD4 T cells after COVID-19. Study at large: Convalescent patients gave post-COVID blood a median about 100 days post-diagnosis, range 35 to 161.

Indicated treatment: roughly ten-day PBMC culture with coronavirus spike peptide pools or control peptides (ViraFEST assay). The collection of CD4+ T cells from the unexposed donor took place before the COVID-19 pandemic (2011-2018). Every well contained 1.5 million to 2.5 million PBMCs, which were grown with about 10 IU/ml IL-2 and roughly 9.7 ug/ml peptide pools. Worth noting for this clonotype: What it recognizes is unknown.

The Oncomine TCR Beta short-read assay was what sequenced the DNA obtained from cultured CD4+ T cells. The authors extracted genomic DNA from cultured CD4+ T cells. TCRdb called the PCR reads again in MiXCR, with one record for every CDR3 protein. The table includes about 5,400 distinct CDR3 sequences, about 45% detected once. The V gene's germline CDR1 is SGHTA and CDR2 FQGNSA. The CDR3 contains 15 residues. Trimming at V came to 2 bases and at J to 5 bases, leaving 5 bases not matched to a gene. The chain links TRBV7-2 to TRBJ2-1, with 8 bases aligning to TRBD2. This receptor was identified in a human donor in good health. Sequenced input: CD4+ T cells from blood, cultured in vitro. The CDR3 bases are TGTGCCAGCAGCTTACAACTAGCGGATAACAATGAGCAGTTCTTC. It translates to CASSLQLADNNEQFF.